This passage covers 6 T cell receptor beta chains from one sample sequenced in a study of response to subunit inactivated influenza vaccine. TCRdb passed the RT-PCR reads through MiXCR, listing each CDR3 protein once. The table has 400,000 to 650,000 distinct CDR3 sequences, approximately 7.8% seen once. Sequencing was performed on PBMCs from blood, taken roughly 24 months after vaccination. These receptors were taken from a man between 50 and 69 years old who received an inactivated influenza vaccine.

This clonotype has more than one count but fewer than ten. The CDR3 protein is CASSPPRSGQFF. For the CDR3, the DNA is TGTGCCAGCAGCCCACCCCGCTCGGGGCAGTTCTTC. The chain couples TRBV7-2 to TRBJ2-1; D ambiguous. The V end was cut by 5 bases, the J end by 12 bases, with 14 bases between. CDR1 and CDR2 from the germline V gene are SGHTA and FQGNSA. The CDR3 contains 12 residues.

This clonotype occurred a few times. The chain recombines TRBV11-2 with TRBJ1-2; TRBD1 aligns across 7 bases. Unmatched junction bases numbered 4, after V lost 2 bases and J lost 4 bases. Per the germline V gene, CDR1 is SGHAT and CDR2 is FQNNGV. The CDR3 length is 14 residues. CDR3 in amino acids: CASSLSGTVYGYTF. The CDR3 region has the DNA TGTGCCAGCAGCTTATCCGGGACAGTCTATGGCTACACCTTC. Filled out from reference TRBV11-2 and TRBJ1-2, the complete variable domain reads EAGVAQSPRYKIIEKRQSVAFWCNPISGHATLYWYQQILGQGPKLLIQFQNNGVVDDSQLPKDRFSAERLKGVDSTLKIQPAKLEDSAVYLCASSLSGTVYGYTFGSGTRLTVV.

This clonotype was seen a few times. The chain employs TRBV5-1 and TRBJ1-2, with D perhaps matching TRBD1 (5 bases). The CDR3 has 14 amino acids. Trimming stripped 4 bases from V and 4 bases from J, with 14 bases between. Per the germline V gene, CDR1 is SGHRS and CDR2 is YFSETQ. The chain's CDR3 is CASSPNGDGYGYTF. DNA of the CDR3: TGCGCCAGCAGCCCTAACGGGGACGGCTATGGCTACACCTTC.

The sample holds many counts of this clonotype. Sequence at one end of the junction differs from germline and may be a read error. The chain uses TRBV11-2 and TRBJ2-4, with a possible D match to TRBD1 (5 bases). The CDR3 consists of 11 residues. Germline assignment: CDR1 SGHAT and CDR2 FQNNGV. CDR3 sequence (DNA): TGTGCCAGCAGCTTAGGGGGCAGGGTTGACTTC. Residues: CASSLGGRVDF.

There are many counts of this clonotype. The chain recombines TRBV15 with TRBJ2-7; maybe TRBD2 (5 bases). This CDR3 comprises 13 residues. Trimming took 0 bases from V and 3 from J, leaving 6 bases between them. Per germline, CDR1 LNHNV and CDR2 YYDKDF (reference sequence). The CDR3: CATSRDTSYEQYF. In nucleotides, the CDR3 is TGTGCCACCAGCAGAGACACTAGCTACGAGCAGTACTTC.

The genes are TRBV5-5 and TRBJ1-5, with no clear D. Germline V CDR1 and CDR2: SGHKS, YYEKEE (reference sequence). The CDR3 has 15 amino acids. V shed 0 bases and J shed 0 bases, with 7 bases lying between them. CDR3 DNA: TGTGCCAGCAGCTTGGGACCGATTAGCAATCAGCCCCAGCATTTT. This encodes CASSLGPISNQPQHF.